This T cell receptor beta chain was sequenced during a study of metastatic and nonmetastatic thyroid tumors. The overall study: Blood and tumor or nodule tissue repertoires from malignant and benign thyroid patients were compared. Points from the study as a whole: Malignant thyroid tumors reportedly exceeded benign nodules significantly in TCR beta diversity, with the difference appearing in blood and tumor.

Authors' analysis steps: Clinicopathological groups differed in CDR3, with these differences serving to build a distant-metastasis classifier for papillary thyroid cancer. TCRdb re-called the PCR reads via MiXCR. The V and J calls shown here were made by TCRdb, not taken from the authors' results. In the table there are about 17,000 clones, 28% of which are singletons. Patients had received no treatment of any kind before thyroid surgery. CDR3 size: 10 residues. The germline gives CDR1 ENHRY, CDR2 SYGVKD. In regard to this clone: Antigen: not known.

This chain links TRBV10-3 with TRBJ2-3; D possibly corresponds to TRBD1 (6 bases). Sequences were obtained from tumor tissue. The source is a female donor with papillary thyroid cancer or a benign thyroid nodule (not recorded which). Some clones in this sample may be carry-over from other donors' samples. CDR3 coding DNA: TGTGCTACAGGGTCAGATACGCAGTATTTT. It yields the protein CATGSDTQYF.